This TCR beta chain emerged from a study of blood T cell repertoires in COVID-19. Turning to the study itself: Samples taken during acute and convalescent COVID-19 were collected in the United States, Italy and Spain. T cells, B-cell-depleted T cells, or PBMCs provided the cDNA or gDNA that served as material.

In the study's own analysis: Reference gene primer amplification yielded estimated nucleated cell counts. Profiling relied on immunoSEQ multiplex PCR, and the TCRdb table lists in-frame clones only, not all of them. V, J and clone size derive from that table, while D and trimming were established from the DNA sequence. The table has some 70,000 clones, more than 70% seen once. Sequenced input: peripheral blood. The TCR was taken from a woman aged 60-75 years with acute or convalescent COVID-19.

CDR3 bases: TGCGCCAGCAGCCCGGAGGGTCAAGAGACCCAGTACTTC. As protein: CASSPEGQETQYF. The gene calls are TRBV5-1 and TRBJ2-5; possibly TRBD2 for D (6 bases). The length of the CDR3 is 13 residues. Germline loops: CDR1 SGHRS, CDR2 YFSETQ. The V gene lost 4 bases and the J gene lost 2 bases, with 9 bases spanning the gap.